Each of the 4 T cell receptor beta chains below was sequenced from the same sample in a study of early T cells in non-severe SARS-CoV-2 infection. One entry per CDR3 protein, called by TCRdb with MiXCR from the 5' RACE reads. The sample carries 30,000 or so distinct CDR3 sequences, 3% to 4% recorded once. Specimen: whole blood. These TCRs come from an adult who was a healthcare worker with PCR-confirmed SARS-CoV-2 infection or an uninfected control (not recorded which).

There are many counts of this clonotype. The chain is built from TRBV13 and TRBJ2-7, with 11 positions matching TRBD1. CDR1 and CDR2 from the germline V gene are PRHDT and FYEKMQ (reference sequence). This CDR3 contains 14 residues. Trimming at V came to 7 bases and at J to 7 bases, leaving 9 bases not matched to a gene. CDR3 region: CASTPGQGAREQYF. Written as DNA, the CDR3 is TGTGCCAGCACCCCCGGACAGGGGGCGCGAGAGCAGTACTTC.

This clonotype was detected many times. The chain uses TRBV24-1 and TRBJ1-4; no clear D. CDR1 and CDR2 (germline): KGHDR, SFDVKD. V gave up 12 bases and J gave up 0 bases, with 13 bases separating them. The CDR3 totals 14 residues. CDR3 DNA: TGTGCCCTGCCTGTAGTGGCAACTAATGAAAAACTGTTTTTT. It codes for CALPVVATNEKLFF.

Details on this clonotype: It may be a read error: a sequence one base away is much more abundant. This chain connects TRBV10-3 to TRBJ2-1; 9 bases align to TRBD2. CDR3 length: 15 amino acids. Germline lookup yields CDR1 ENHRY and CDR2 SYGVKD. The CDR3, as DNA: TGTGTCATCAGTGAACAAGCGGGGGGTCGCGATGAGCAGTTCTTC. Protein: CVISEQAGGRDEQFF.

This clonotype was detected ten times or more. This sequence joins TRBV12-3 or TRBV12-4 and TRBJ1-1, with D tentatively TRBD1 (6 bases). CDR3 length equals 12 residues. V lost 7 bases and J 11 bases, leaving 17 bases between the germline ends. The CDR3 is CASIGGQGSAFF. The CDR3 nucleotides read TGTGCCAGCATCGGAGGTCAGGGGTCGGCTTTCTTT.